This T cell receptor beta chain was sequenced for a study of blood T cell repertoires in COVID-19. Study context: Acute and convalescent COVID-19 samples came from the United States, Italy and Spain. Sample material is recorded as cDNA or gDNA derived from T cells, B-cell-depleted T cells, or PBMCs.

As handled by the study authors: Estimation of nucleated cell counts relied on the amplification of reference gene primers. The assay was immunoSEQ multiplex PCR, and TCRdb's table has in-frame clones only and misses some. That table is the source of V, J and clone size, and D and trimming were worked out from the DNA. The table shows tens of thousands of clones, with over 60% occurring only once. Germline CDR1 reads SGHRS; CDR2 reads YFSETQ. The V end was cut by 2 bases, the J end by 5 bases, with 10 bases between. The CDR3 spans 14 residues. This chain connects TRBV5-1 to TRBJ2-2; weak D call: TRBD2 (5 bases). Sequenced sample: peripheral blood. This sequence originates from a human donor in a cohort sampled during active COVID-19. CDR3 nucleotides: TGCGCCAGCAGCTTCGAGGGCGGGACCGGGGAGCTGTTTTTT. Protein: CASSFEGGTGELFF.